A selection of T cell receptor beta chains follows, all from one sample in a study of blood T cell repertoires in COVID-19. Sequencing was performed with immunoSEQ multiplex PCR; in TCRdb, only in-frame clones are kept and a portion is missing. The table shows about 25,000 clones, with roughly 80% occurring only once. Sequencing used peripheral blood. These receptors all stem from an elderly man with active or convalescent COVID-19. CDR3s include the opening cysteine and the closing phenylalanine or tryptophan. Fields, in order: D gene, J gene, clone size, V gene, CDR3 DNA, CDR3 protein. D genes are given only for firm matches. Not all rows give a size; the values are once, few, many and, for expanded clones, a class.

D: NA
J: TRBJ2-3
size: NA
V: TRBV5-1
DNA: TGCGCCAGCAGCTTGGCCGGGGGGCGCACAGATACGCAGTATTTT
CDR3: CASSLAGGRTDTQYF

D: NA
J: TRBJ2-1
size: NA
V: TRBV19
DNA: TGTGCCAGTAGTTTAACAGGGTTCAATGAGCAGTTCTTC
CDR3: CASSLTGFNEQFF

D: TRBD2
J: TRBJ2-5
size: NA
V: TRBV4-1
DNA: TGCGCCAGCAGCAAAACCACTAGCGGACAAGAGACCCAGTACTTC
CDR3: CASSKTTSGQETQYF

D: NA
J: TRBJ1-1
size: NA
V: TRBV6-4
DNA: TGTGCCAGCCGGACTGAAGCTTTCTTT
CDR3: CASRTEAFF

D: TRBD1
J: TRBJ1-3
size: NA
V: TRBV7-2
DNA: TGTGCCAGCAGCTACAGGGGCTCTGGAAACACCATATATTTT
CDR3: CASSYRGSGNTIYF

D: TRBD1
J: TRBJ1-1
size: NA
V: TRBV2
DNA: TGTGCCAGCAGTGAAAGGAGGGGGCGCGCAGCTTTCTTT
CDR3: CASSERRGRAAFF

D: NA
J: TRBJ1-2
size: NA
V: TRBV19
DNA: TGTGCCAGTAGTGGACTGAGGGGAGGGAAGTTTTCTTTC
CDR3: CASSGLRGGKFSF

D: NA
J: TRBJ1-2
size: NA
V: TRBV7-9
DNA: TGTGCCAGCAGCTTTAGTAGGGAGGTGCGGGGCTACACCTTC
CDR3: CASSFSREVRGYTF

D: NA
J: TRBJ2-1
size: NA
V: TRBV14
DNA: TGTGCCAGCAGCCTTCAGGGACTCCGGTTGACCAATGAGCAGTTCTTC
CDR3: CASSLQGLRLTNEQFF

D: TRBD2
J: TRBJ2-7
size: once
V: TRBV11-3
DNA: TGTGCCAGCAGCTGGGGGCGGGAGGGCCTCCAGTACTTC
CDR3: CASSWGREGLQYF

D: NA
J: TRBJ2-3
size: NA
V: TRBV28
DNA: TGTGCCAGCACCCCGCCAGGCAGGGCCACAGATACGCAGTATTTT
CDR3: CASTPPGRATDTQYF

D: NA
J: TRBJ1-1
size: NA
V: TRBV7-2
DNA: TGTGCCAGCAGCTTAGTGGGGGGGGCGGGCACTGAAGCTTTCTTT
CDR3: CASSLVGGAGTEAFF

D: NA
J: TRBJ2-3
size: NA
V: TRBV9
DNA: TGTGCCAGCAGCGTAGGATCCGGGGGACGTGGTACAGATACGCAGTATTTT
CDR3: CASSVGSGGRGTDTQYF

D: NA
J: TRBJ1-1
size: NA
V: TRBV5-1
DNA: TGCGCCAGCAGCCAAGACAGCCAGAACACTGAAGCTTTCTTT
CDR3: CASSQDSQNTEAFF

D: NA
J: TRBJ1-1
size: once
V: TRBV6-5
DNA: TGTGCCAGCAGTTCCCAGGGCACTGAAGCTTTCTTT
CDR3: CASSSQGTEAFF

D: TRBD1
J: TRBJ1-4
size: NA
V: TRBV5-1
DNA: TGCGCCAGCAGTCAAGAGGGACAGGGGTTTGAAAAACTGTTTTTT
CDR3: CASSQEGQGFEKLFF

D: TRBD1
J: TRBJ1-6
size: NA
V: TRBV4-1
DNA: TGCGCCAGCAGCCAAGGACAGGGGGAGCGGCCCCTCCACTTT
CDR3: CASSQGQGERPLHF

D: TRBD1
J: TRBJ1-2
size: NA
V: TRBV19
DNA: TGTGCCAGTAGTAAAAGACAGGGGATAGACTATGGCTACACCTTC
CDR3: CASSKRQGIDYGYTF

D: NA
J: TRBJ1-1
size: few
V: TRBV7-9
DNA: TGTGCCAGCAGCTTAGTTGGTGGGCGGGGAAGGGGCGCTGAAGCTTTCTTT
CDR3: CASSLVGGRGRGAEAFF

D: NA
J: TRBJ2-5
size: NA
V: TRBV5-1
DNA: TGCGCCAGCAGCTTAGGCAGGGCCCAAGAGACCCAGTACTTC
CDR3: CASSLGRAQETQYF

D: NA
J: TRBJ2-3
size: NA
V: TRBV9
DNA: TGTGCCAGCAGCTCCTTACAGGGTCGTAGCACAGATACGCAGTATTTT
CDR3: CASSSLQGRSTDTQYF

D: NA
J: TRBJ2-2
size: NA
V: TRBV18
DNA: TGTGCCAGCTCAACGATCGCGGTTGCGAACACCGGGGAGCTGTTTTTT
CDR3: CASSTIAVANTGELFF

D: NA
J: TRBJ2-5
size: NA
V: TRBV2
DNA: TGTGCCAGCGCCGGGGGACTTGGCGAGACCCAGTACTTC
CDR3: CASAGGLGETQYF

D: TRBD2
J: TRBJ2-7
size: NA
V: TRBV5-4
DNA: TGTGCCAGCAGCATCGGGACTAGCGGGAGCTACGAGCAGTACTTC
CDR3: CASSIGTSGSYEQYF

D: TRBD1
J: TRBJ1-2
size: few
V: TRBV4-1
DNA: TGCGCCAGCAGCCAAACCGGGACAGGGAACTATGGCTACACCTTC
CDR3: CASSQTGTGNYGYTF

D: NA
J: TRBJ1-5
size: NA
V: TRBV19
DNA: TGTGCCAGTAGTCAAGGAGATTATAGCAATCAGCCCCAGCATTTT
CDR3: CASSQGDYSNQPQHF

D: TRBD2
J: TRBJ2-3
size: NA
V: TRBV28
DNA: TGTGCCAGCCCCCCCTCTTCTTTTCTAGCGGGAGGCCGCACAGATACGCAGTATTTT
CDR3: CASPPSSFLAGGRTDTQYF